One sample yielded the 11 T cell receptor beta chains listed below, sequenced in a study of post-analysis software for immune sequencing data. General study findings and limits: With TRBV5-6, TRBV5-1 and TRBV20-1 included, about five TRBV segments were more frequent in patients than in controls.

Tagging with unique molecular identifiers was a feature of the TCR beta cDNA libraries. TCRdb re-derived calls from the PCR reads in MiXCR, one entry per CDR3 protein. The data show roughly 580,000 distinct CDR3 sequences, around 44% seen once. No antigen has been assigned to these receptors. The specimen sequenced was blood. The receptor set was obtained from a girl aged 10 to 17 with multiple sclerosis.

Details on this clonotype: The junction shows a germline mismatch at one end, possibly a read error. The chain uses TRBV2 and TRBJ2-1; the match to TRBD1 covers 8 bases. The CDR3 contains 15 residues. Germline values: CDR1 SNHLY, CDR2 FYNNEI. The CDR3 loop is CASSEGGQEYNEQFF. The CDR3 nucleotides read TGTGCCAGTAGTGAGGGGGGACAGGAGTACAATGAGCAGTTCTTC. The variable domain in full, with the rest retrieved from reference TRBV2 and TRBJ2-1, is EPEVTQTPSHQVTQMGQEVILRCVPISNHLYFYWYRQILGQKVEFLVSFYNNEISEKSEIFDDQFSVERPDGSNFTLKIRSTKLEDSAMYFCASSEGGQEYNEQFFGPGTRLTVL.

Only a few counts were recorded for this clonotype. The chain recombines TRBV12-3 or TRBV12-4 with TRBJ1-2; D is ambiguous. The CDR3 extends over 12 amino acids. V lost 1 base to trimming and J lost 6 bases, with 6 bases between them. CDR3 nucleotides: TGTGCCAGCAGTTTAGTCCCCCATGGCTACACCTTC. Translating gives CASSLVPHGYTF.

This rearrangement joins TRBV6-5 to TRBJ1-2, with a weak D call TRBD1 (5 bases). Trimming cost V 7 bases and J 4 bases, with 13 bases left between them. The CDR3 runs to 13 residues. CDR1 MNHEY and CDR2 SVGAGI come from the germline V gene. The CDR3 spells CASIPREGYGYTF. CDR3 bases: TGTGCCAGCATTCCCAGGGAGGGCTATGGCTACACCTTC.

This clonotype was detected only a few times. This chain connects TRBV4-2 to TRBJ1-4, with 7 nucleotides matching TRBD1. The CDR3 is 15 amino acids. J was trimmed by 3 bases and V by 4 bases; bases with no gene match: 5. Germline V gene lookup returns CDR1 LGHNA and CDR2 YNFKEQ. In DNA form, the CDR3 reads TGTGCCAGCAGCCCCCAGGGGGGGTCTAATGAAAAACTGTTTTTT. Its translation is CASSPQGGSNEKLFF.

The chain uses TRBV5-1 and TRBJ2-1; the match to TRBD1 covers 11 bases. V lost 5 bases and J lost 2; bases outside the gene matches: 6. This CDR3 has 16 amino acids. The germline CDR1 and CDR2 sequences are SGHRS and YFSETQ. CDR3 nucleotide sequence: TGCGCCAGCAGAACGGACAGGGGGCTCGCCTACAATGAGCAGTTCTTC. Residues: CASRTDRGLAYNEQFF.

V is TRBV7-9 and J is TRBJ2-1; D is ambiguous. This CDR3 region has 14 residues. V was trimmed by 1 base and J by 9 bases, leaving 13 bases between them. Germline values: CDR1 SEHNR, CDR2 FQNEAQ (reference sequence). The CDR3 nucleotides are TGTGCCAGCAGCTTAGACGAGCAGCTAGGTGAGCAGTTCTTC. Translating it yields CASSLDEQLGEQFF.

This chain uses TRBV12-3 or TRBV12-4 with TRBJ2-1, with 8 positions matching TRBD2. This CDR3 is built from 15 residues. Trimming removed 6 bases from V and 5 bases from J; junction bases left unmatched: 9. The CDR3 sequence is CASSPGRGLNNEQFF. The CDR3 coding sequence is TGTGCCAGCAGCCCCGGGAGGGGTCTGAACAATGAGCAGTTCTTC.

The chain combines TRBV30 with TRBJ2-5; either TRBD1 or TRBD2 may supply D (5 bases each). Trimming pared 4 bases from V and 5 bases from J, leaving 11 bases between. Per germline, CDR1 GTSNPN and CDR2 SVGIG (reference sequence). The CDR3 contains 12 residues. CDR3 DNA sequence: TGTGCCTGGACCAAATGGGGGGAGACCCAGTACTTC. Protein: CAWTKWGETQYF. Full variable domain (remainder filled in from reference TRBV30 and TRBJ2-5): SQTIHQWPATLVQPVGSPLSLECTVEGTSNPNLYWYRQAAGRGLQLLFYSVGIGQISSEVPQNLSASRPQDRQFILSSKKLLLSDSGFYLCAWTKWGETQYFGPGTRLLVL.

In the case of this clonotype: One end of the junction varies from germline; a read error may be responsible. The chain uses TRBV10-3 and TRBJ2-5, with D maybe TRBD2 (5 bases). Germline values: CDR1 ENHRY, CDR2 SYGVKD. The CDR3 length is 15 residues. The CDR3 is CAIAQRGNRQETQYF. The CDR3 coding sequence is TGCGCCATCGCCCAACGGGGAAACCGTCAAGAGACCCAGTACTTC.

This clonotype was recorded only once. The chain's CDR3 is CASRGGRGTEAFF. DNA for the CDR3: TGTGCCAGCAGAGGAGGACGGGGAACTGAAGCTTTCTTT. The chain employs TRBV12-3 or TRBV12-4 and TRBJ1-1; D call uncertain. The CDR3 length is 13 residues. Trimming cost V 6 bases and J 5 bases, with 13 bases left between them.

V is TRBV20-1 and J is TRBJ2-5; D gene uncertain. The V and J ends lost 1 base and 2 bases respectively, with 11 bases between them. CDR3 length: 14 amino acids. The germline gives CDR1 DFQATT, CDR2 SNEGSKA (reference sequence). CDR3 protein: CSARGVRLQETQYF. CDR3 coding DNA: TGCAGTGCTAGAGGTGTCCGGCTACAAGAGACCCAGTACTTC.